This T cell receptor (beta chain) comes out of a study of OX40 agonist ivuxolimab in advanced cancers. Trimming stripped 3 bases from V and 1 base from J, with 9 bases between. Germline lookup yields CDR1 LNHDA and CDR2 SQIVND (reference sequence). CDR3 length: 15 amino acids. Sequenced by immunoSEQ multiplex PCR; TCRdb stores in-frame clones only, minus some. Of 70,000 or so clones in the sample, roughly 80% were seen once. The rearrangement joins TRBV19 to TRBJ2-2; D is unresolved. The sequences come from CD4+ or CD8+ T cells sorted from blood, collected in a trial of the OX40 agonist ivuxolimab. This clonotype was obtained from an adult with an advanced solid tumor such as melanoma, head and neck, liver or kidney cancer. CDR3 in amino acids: CASSIFFMNTGELFF. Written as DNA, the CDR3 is TGTGCCAGTAGTATCTTCTTCATGAACACCGGGGAGCTGTTTTTT.